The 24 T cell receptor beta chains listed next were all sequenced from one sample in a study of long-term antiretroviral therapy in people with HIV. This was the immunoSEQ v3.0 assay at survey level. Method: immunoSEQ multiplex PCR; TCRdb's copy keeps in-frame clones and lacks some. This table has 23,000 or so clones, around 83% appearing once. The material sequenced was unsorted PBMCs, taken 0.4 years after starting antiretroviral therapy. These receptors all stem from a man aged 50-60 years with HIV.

In DNA form, the CDR3 reads TGTGCCAGTAGTATTATGGACGGCAATCAGCCCCAGCATTTT. Translated, it gives CASSIMDGNQPQHF. The chain is built from TRBV19 and TRBJ1-5, with D hard to call. The CDR3 contains 14 residues. V was trimmed by 3 bases and J by 2 bases, leaving 8 bases between them. CDR1 is LNHDA and CDR2 is SQIVND in the germline V gene (reference sequence).

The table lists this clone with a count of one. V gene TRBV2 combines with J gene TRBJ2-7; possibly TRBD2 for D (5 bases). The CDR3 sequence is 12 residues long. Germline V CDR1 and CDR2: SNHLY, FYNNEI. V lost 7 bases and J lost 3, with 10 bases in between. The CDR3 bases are TGTGCCAGCACCCTTGAGGGCTACGAGCAGTACTTC. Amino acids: CASTLEGYEQYF. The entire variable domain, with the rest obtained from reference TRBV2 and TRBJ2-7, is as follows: EPEVTQTPSHQVTQMGQEVILRCVPISNHLYFYWYRQILGQKVEFLVSFYNNEISEKSEIFDDQFSVERPDGSNFTLKIRSTKLEDSAMYFCASTLEGYEQYFGPGTRLTVT.

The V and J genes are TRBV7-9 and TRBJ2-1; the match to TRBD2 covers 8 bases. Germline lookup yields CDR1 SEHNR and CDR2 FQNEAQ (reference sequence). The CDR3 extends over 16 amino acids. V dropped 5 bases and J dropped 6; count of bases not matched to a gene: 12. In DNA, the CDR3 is TGTGCCAGCAGCCCAACGGGGGGGGGCCGGAGCAATGAGCAGTTCTTC. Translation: CASSPTGGGRSNEQFF.

CDR3: CASSPTGYSYEQYF. DNA for the CDR3: TGTGCCAGCAGCCCAACAGGATACTCCTACGAGCAGTACTTC. V is TRBV9 and J is TRBJ2-7, with a weak D call TRBD1 (5 bases). This CDR3 has 14 amino acids. Trimming removed 4 bases from V and 0 bases from J, with 11 bases in between. CDR1 and CDR2 from the germline V gene are SGDLS and YYNGEE. Full variable domain (rest looked up from reference TRBV9 and TRBJ2-7): DSGVTQTPKHLITATGQRVTLRCSPRSGDLSVYWYQQSLDQGLQFLIQYYNGEERAKGNILERFSAQQFPDLHSELNLSSLELGDSALYFCASSPTGYSYEQYFGPGTRLTVT.

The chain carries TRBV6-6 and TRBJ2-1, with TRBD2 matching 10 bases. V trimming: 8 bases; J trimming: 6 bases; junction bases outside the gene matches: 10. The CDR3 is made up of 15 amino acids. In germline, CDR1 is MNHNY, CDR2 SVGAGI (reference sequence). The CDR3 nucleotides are TGTGCCAGCGCGCTTCAGCGGGGGGGCCCCAATGAGCAGTTCTTC. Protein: CASALQRGGPNEQFF.

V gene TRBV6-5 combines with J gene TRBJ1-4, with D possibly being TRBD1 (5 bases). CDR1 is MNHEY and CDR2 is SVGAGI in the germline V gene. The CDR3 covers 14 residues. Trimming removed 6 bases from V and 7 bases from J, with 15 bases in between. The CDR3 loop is CASSHRDRGEKLFF. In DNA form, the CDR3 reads TGTGCCAGCAGCCACCGGGACCGAGGTGAAAAACTGTTTTTT.

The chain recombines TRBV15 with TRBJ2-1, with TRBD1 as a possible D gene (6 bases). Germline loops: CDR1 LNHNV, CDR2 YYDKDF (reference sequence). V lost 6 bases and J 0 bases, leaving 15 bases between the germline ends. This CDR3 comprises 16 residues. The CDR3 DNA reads TGTGCCACCAGGGAAACCGACAGGAGCTCCTACAATGAGCAGTTCTTC. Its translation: CATRETDRSSYNEQFF. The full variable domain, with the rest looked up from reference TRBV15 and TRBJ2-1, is DAMVIQNPRYQVTQFGKPVTLSCSQTLNHNVMYWYQQKSSQAPKLLFHYYDKDFNNEADTPDNFQSRRPNTSFCFLDIRSPGLGDTAMYLCATRETDRSSYNEQFFGPGTRLTVL.

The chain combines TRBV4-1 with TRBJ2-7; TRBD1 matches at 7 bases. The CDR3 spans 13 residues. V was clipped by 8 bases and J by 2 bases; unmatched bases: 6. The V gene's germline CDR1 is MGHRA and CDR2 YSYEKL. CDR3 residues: CASADRDTYEQYF. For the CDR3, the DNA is TGCGCCAGCGCTGACAGGGACACCTACGAGCAGTACTTC.

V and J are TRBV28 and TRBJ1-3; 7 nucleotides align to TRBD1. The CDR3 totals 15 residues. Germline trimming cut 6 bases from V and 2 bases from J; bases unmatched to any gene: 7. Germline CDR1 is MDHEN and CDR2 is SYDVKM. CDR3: CASSRRGLAGNTIYF. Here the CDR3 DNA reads TGTGCCAGCAGCAGGAGGGGGCTTGCTGGAAACACCATATATTTT.

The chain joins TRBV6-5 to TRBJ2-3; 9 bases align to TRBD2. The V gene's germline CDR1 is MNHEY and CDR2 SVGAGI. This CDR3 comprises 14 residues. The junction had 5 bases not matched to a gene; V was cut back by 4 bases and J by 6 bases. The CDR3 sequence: CASSLAGAVDTQYF. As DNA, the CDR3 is TGTGCCAGCAGTTTAGCGGGGGCTGTCGATACGCAGTATTTT.

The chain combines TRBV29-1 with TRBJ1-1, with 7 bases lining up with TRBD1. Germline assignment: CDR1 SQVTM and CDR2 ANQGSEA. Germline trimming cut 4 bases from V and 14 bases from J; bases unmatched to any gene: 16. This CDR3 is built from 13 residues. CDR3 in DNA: TGCAGCGTTGTTCGACAGGGAGATCCTATTCTGTTCTTT. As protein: CSVVRQGDPILFF.

This CDR3 reads CASSPPSWDEQFF. The CDR3 coding sequence is TGTGCCAGCAGCCCCCCTAGTTGGGATGAGCAGTTCTTC. The V call is TRBV7-6, the J call TRBJ2-1; D not certain. Germline CDR1 SGHVS, CDR2 FNYEAQ. The length of the CDR3 is 13 residues. Between the trimmed V and J ends, which lost 5 bases and 8 bases, there was a span of 13 bases.

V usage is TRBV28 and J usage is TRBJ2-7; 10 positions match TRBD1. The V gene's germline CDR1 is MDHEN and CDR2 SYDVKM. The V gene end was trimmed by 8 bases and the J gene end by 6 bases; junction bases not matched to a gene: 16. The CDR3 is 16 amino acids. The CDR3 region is CASVWAGTGDRGEQYF. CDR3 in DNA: TGTGCCAGCGTGTGGGCCGGGACAGGGGACCGTGGCGAGCAGTACTTC.

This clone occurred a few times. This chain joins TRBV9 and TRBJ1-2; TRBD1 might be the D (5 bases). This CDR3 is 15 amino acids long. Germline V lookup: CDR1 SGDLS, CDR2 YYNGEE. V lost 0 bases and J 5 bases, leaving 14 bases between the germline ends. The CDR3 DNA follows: TGTGCCAGCAGCGTAGATGGGGGTGAGGCATATGGCTACACCTTC. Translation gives CASSVDGGEAYGYTF.

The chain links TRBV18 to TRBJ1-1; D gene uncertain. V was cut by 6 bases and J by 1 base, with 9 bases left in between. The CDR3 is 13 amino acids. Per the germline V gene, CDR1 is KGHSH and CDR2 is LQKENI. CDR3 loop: CASSFLKNTEAFF. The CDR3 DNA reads TGTGCCAGCTCCTTTCTAAAGAACACTGAAGCTTTCTTT.

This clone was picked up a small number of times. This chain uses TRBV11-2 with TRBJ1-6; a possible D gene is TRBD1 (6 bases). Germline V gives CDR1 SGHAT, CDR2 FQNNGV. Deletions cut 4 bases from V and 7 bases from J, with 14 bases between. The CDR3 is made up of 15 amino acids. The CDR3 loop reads CASSSQGGANSPLHF. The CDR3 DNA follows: TGTGCCAGCAGCTCACAGGGCGGGGCAAATTCACCCCTCCACTTT.

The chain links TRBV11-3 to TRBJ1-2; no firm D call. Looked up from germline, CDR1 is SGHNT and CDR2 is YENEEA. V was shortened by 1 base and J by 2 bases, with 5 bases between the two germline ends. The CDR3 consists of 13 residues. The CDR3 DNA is TGTGCCAGCAGCTTAGCACGGAACTATGGCTACACCTTC. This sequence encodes CASSLARNYGYTF.

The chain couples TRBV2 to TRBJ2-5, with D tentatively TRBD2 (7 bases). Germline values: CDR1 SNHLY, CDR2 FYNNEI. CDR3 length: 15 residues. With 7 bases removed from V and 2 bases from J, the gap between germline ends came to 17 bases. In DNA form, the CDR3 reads TGTGCCAGCACCCCCGGAGAGGGGGGGCAAGAGACCCAGTACTTC. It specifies CASTPGEGGQETQYF.

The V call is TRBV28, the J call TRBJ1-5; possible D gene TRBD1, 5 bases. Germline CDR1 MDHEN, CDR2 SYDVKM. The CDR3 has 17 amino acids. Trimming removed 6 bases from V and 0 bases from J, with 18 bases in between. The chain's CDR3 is CASSLGGRGLSNQPQHF. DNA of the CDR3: TGTGCCAGCAGCTTGGGGGGAAGGGGCCTTAGCAATCAGCCCCAGCATTTT.

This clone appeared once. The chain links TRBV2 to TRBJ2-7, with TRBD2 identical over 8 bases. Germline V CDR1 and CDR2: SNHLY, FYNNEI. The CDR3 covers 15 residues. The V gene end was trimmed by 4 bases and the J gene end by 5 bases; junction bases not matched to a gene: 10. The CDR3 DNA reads TGTGCCAGCAGTGTCGGGGGGGGCAAATCCAACGAGCAGTACTTC. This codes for CASSVGGGKSNEQYF.

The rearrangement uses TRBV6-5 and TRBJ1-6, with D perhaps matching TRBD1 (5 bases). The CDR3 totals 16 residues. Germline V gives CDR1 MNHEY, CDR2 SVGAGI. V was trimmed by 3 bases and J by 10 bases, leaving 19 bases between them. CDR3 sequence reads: CASSYLPQGIRSPLHF. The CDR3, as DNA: TGTGCCAGCAGTTATCTCCCCCAGGGTATTAGATCACCCCTCCACTTT.

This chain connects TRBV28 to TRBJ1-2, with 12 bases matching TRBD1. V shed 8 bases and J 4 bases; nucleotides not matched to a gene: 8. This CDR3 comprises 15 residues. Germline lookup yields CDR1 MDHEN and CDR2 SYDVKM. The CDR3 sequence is CASAGTGGAGYGYTF. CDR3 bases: TGTGCCAGCGCAGGGACAGGGGGCGCAGGCTATGGCTACACCTTC.

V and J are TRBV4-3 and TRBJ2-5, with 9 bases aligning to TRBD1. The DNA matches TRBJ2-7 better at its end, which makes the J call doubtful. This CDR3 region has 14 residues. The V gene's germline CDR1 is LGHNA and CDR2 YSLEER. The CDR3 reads CASSPGQGSHEQYF. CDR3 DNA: TGCGCCAGCAGCCCCGGACAGGGGAGCCACGAGCAGTACTTC.

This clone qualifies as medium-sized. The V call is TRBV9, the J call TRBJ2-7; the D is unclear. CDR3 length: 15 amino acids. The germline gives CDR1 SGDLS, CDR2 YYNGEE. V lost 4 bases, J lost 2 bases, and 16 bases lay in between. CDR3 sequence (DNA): TGTGCCAGCAGCCAAGGCAGTGAGCTCCCCTACGAGCAGTACTTC. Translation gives CASSQGSELPYEQYF.